This TCR beta chain was sequenced in a study of CD8+ T cells in alopecia areata. Study-wide background: Treated individuals took tofacitinib by mouth, 5 to 10 mg twice daily.

The CDR3 sequence is 12 residues long. Germline V gene data show CDR1 as GTSNPN and CDR2 as SVGIG (reference sequence). The V and J ends lost 0 bases and 8 bases respectively, with 5 bases between them. Both peripheral blood and punch biopsies of lesional scalp skin were obtained from patients who had alopecia areata. Cell sorting on a FACSAria was used to separate CD4+ and CD8+ T cells from the PBMCs. The sequencing template was cDNA reverse transcribed from extracted RNA. The data were produced by immunoSEQ multiplex PCR, yet TCRdb's version contains in-frame clones alone and is incomplete. Among about 180,000 clones, roughly 60% were seen once, and the ten largest hold approximately 1.7%.

The sample here was CD4+ T cells sorted from blood, taken at week 0. This sequence was found in a human donor with alopecia areata. The V gene is TRBV30, the J gene TRBJ1-6, with D possibly being TRBD1 (5 bases). In nucleotides, the CDR3 is TGTGCCTGGAGTGTACAGGATTCACCCCTCCACTTT. It translates to CAWSVQDSPLHF. Full variable domain (remainder filled in from reference TRBV30 and TRBJ1-6): SQTIHQWPATLVQPVGSPLSLECTVEGTSNPNLYWYRQAAGRGLQLLFYSVGIGQISSEVPQNLSASRPQDRQFILSSKKLLLSDSGFYLCAWSVQDSPLHFGNGTRLTVT.